This record covers a single T cell receptor beta chain. This clone's antigen is unknown. The library came from the immunoSEQ multiplex PCR assay. For the multiplex PCR, a mixture combining 60 forward primers for TCR Vbeta segments and 13 reverse primers for TCR Jbeta segments was used. The CDR3 region of rearranged TCR beta genes was amplified from genomic DNA by a multiplex PCR assay. The Illumina HiSeq System was used to sequence the amplified TCR beta libraries as 87-base-pair reads. Turning to the authors' computational methods: A later analysis counted about 76 million unique TCR beta chains across the 550 to 700 repertoires, and some 12 million of these chains were shared by at least two donors. To remove PCR and sequencing errors, raw reads were error-corrected and collapsed into unique sequences using a nearest-neighbor algorithm that merged closely related sequences. Alignment of CDR3 sequences to IMGT reference sequences was used to assign V, D and J gene segments. For a sequence to be retained, a match of at least six nucleotides was required to both a V gene segment and a J gene segment. Rearrangements were classified as productive when the CDR3 lacked stop codons and remained in frame with V and J, and all other rearrangements were classified as non-productive. CDR3 was defined according to IMGT convention as the region running from the second conserved V-encoded cysteine to the conserved J-encoded phenylalanine. The earlier analysis of 587 of the donors excluded sequences that lacked an unambiguous match to a single V gene segment. In an earlier analysis of a few hundred of the donors, a V segment was called functional when productive rearrangements were above 56.7%, and segregating when the standard deviation between donors exceeded 5%. A statistical classification framework was developed to diagnose cytomegalovirus status using the catalog of TCR beta chain sequences. In a later analysis, V and J genes were assigned by comparing TCR nucleotide sequences against IMGT/GENE-DB human TR gene sequences. Using the TCRdist pipeline, a later analysis assigned CDR3 sequences along with most-parsimonious VDJ recombination scenarios. In a later analysis, each TCR beta chain was defined by its CDR3 amino acid sequence together with its V-gene family, and reads without a unique V-gene family were excluded. As a way to deal with suspected cross-contamination and a sequencing artifact, a later analysis dropped over 550 nucleotide sequences that were highly shared and had low generation probability. A later analysis calculated a clonal expansion index for each public chain from normalized within-repertoire ranks of inferred template counts. In a later analysis, generation probabilities were computed using a VDJ recombination model fitted to out-of-frame rearrangements, and the results were checked against IGoR. In a later analysis, hypergeometric tests were used to score TCR-TCR, TCR-HLA and TCR-CMV co-occurrence, with a repertoire-size bias correction applied to TCR pairs. A later analysis estimated false discovery rates by permuting HLA or CMV assignments 20 times. In a later analysis, co-occurring TCRs were grouped using DBSCAN, with TCRdist sequence similarity added in when clustering inside HLA-allele-positive subsets. Co-occurrence clustering excluded repertoires with fewer than 30,000 or more than 120,000 public chains, plus five with anomalous nucleotide sharing. In TCRdb, the immuneACCESS table is reduced to in-frame sequences with V and J assigned. These tables do not hold every clone; where another copy was compared, an unresolved V gene accounts for under half, and the others remain unexplained. D and trimming were read from the DNA, whereas the V and J calls and clone size are those reported in that table. For this sample, the table gives roughly 100,000 clones. The top ten clonotypes cover 3% to 3.5% of the sample.

The cohort consisted of approximately 690 healthy bone marrow donors. At the time of sampling, all cohort members were nominally healthy, though unrecorded immune exposures were likely present. The donor tested CMV seronegative, placing the donor among the 300 to 400 seronegative members of the cohort. Each donor provided a peripheral blood sample, and peripheral blood mononuclear cells were used for TCR beta sequencing. Genomic DNA extraction from the blood cell samples was performed with the Qiagen DNeasy Blood Extraction Kit. The data stem from a study of cytomegalovirus exposure and HLA in healthy donors listed by TCRdb under 2017. At the level of the whole study: In an earlier analysis of 587 of the donors, around 300 Gb of sequence data and roughly 100 million unique TCR beta sequences from some 170 million T cells were reported. Five DR-DQ haplotypes were handled as single units for association and clustering, since linkage in the cohort was strong. An earlier analysis of several hundred of the donors applied high-throughput TCR beta sequencing to assess whether each TCR beta V gene segment acted as functional or pseudogenic. HLA typing included class I and class II loci at four-digit resolution. To study patterns of TCR occurrence, a later analysis re-analyzed previously published TCR beta repertoires from under 750 donors and added high-resolution HLA genotyping. Typing coverage varied by locus: about 629-640 donors for A, B, C, DRB1 and DQB1; some 520 for DQA1; about 570 for DPA1; roughly 450 for DPB1. An early release that covered approximately 600 HLA-typed donors contained approximately 320 gigabases of sequencing data and around 85 million unique TCR sequences. Besides the first cohort of approximately 670 subjects, a separate validation cohort made up of 120 or so different subjects was used. A later genetic analysis used genome-wide SNP genotypes for about 55% of the 666 donors, treating that subset as a discovery cohort. Among around 400 genotyped donors of the cohort, an average of around 240,000 unique TCR beta nucleotide sequences were sequenced per donor, 15% to 20% of them non-productive. To predict cytomegalovirus infection status, the study brought together high-throughput TCR immunosequencing, statistical association of individual TCRs with disease status, and machine learning. The T cell repertoires of 700 or so subjects were profiled by immunosequencing and related to cytomegalovirus serostatus. Rather than drawing on any new phenotypic data, the later analysis identified candidate immune exposures from TCR beta sequences and the way those sequences occurred across donors. Alongside the repertoire data, information on donor age, sex, ethnicity and CMV serostatus was compiled. Of the roughly 400 genotyped donors, approximately 81% were placed in the genetic ancestry cluster associated with self-reported Caucasian donors. The study aimed to test whether cataloging public T cell receptors could reveal signatures of past pathogen exposure. All discovery cohort repertoires had been generated using a single sequencing platform. What the work shows at the level of the full study, not this receptor alone: Linkage disequilibrium might explain the correlated functional status among segregating V segments, but an unknown experimental factor could not be excluded. In a later analysis, HLA-associated TCR beta chains showed more clonal expansion and lower generation probabilities than non-associated chains that were equally common. When HLA alleles, especially DR and DQ, strongly co-occurred, TCR associations were difficult to assign to individual alleles. Three of the identified cytomegalovirus-associated TCR beta chains were confirmed in vitro to be specific for cytomegalovirus antigens. A cluster of highly shared sequence variants was judged likely to be a technical artifact of the sequencing pipeline. While some public TCRs were present in many individuals, most TCR sequences turned up only very rarely across donors. In a later genetic analysis, a missense DCLRE1C variant was associated with V-gene and J-gene trimming of TCR beta chains, and the association was replicated in an independent cohort. A later genetic analysis reported fewer N-insertions in productive TCRs among donors in an Asian-associated ancestry cluster than the roughly 620-donor mean. A later analysis found that most CMV-associated TCR beta chains appeared HLA-restricted, with HLA associations seemingly driven largely by CMV exposure. A later analysis associated some 17,000 TCR beta sequences with specific HLA alleles at a false discovery rate of 0.05. Presence/absence analyses assumed roughly uniform sequencing depth across donors, an assumption that may not hold. A further reported finding was that TCR beta sequences accurately predicted the HLA-A and HLA-B alleles for most subjects in the first cohort. In both the original and validation cohorts, the classifier was reported to diagnose cytomegalovirus status with high specificity and sensitivity. The earlier analysis of around 600 of the donors excluded some 15 rarely observed V segments, including chromosome 9 orphons, because counts were too low. In an earlier analysis of 587 of the donors, most TCR beta V segments appeared in productive rearrangements about 90% or about 30% of the time, broadly matching IMGT annotations. HLA typing was unavailable for some donors at each locus, so association tests used only the typed subset. Some IMGT-functional V segments, including TRBV6-2 and TRBV6-3, could not be distinguished by the 87-base-pair reads and were therefore excluded. The study listed 150 to 200 TCR beta chains as associated with cytomegalovirus. The cohort was sequenced for TCR beta chains only, and without alpha or paired-chain data the features that could be detected were limited. A later analysis found that TCR association rates varied across HLA loci, with DRB1 alleles showing the most associated TCRs and HLA-C alleles the fewest. It was suggested by the authors that the approach could potentially be generalized to other disease states and immunological phenotypes. For the cohort, immune exposure information was limited to CMV serostatus. Several of the top co-occurrence clusters appeared to be linked to parvovirus B19, influenza, CMV and Epstein-Barr virus, according to a later analysis.

V was cut back by 1 base and J by 1 base, leaving a gap of 11 bases between them. As encoded in the germline V gene, CDR1 is SGDLS while CDR2 is YYNGEE. There are 15 amino acids in the CDR3, from cysteine to phenylalanine inclusive. Of all the DNA, just the CDR3 is kept, 45 bases in frame from base 1. In this chain, TRBV9 is recombined with TRBJ1-1; the D gene assignment is ambiguous. This clonotype originated in a man aged 35-49 years in good health and CMV-seronegative. The specimen was PBMCs. The nucleotide sequence reads TGTGCCAGCAGCGTAATTCCGGCGGCGAACACTGAAGCTTTCTTT. It translates to CASSVIPAANTEAFF.